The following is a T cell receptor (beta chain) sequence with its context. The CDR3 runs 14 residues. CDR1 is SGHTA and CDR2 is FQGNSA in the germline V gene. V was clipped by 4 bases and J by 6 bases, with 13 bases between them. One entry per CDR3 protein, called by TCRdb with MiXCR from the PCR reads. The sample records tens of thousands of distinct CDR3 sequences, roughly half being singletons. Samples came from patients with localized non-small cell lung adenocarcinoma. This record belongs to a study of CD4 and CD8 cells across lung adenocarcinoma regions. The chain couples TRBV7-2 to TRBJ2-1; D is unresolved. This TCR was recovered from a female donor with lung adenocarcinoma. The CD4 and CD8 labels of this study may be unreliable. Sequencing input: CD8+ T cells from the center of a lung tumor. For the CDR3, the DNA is TGTGCCAGCAGCTACCTAGACTGGGGCAATGAGCAGTTCTTC. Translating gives CASSYLDWGNEQFF.